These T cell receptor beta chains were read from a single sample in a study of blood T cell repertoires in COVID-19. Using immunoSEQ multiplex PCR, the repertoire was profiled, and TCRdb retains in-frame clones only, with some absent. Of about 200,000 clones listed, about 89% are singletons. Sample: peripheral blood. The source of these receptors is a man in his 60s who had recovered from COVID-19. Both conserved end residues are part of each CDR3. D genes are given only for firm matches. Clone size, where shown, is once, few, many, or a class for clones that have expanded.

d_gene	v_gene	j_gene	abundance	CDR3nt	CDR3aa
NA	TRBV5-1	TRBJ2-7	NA	TGCGCCAGCAGCTTCTCGCGAAATCAGGACGAGCAGTACTTC	CASSFSRNQDEQYF
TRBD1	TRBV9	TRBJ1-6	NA	TGTGCCAGCAGCGTAGAAGGGACAGGGTACTCACCCCTCCACTTT	CASSVEGTGYSPLHF
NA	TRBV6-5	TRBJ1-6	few	TGTGCCGGGAGGCAGGGAGGTTCACCCCTCCACTTT	CAGRQGGSPLHF
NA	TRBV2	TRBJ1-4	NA	TGTGCCAGCAGTGAAGATCGGGAAAAACTGTTTTTT	CASSEDREKLFF
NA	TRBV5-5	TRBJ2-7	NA	TGTGCCAGCAGCTTGGCCCCCTTCGGTTCCTACGAGCAGTACTTC	CASSLAPFGSYEQYF
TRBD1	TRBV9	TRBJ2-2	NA	TGTGCCAGCAGCAGACAGGGGGACACCGGGGAGCTGTTTTTT	CASSRQGDTGELFF
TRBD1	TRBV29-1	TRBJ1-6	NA	TGCAGCGTCGAACAGGGGGCAGGGTCACCCCTCCACTTT	CSVEQGAGSPLHF
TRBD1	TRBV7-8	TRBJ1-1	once	TGTGCCAGCAGCTTCGACAGGGCCACTGAAGCTTTCTTT	CASSFDRATEAFF
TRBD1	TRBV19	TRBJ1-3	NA	TGTGCCAGTAGCCGGACAGGGAGCTCTGGAAACACCATATATTTT	CASSRTGSSGNTIYF
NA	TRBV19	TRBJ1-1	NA	TGTGCCAGTAGGGCAAATGAGAACACTGAAGCTTTCTTT	CASRANENTEAFF
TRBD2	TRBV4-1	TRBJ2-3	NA	TGCGCCAGCAGCCAAGGGAATAGCGGGGGGGCCGGGACAGATACGCAGTATTTT	CASSQGNSGGAGTDTQYF
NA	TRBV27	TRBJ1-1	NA	TGTGCCAGCAGTCAATATACGGGGAACACTGAAGCTTTCTTT	CASSQYTGNTEAFF
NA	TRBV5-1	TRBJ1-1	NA	TGCGCCAGCAGCCCCGTTACAAGTAACACTGAAGCTTTCTTT	CASSPVTSNTEAFF
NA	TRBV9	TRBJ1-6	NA	TGTGCCAGCAGCGTAGAAGGGCAGGGTGGCTCACCCCTCCACTTT	CASSVEGQGGSPLHF
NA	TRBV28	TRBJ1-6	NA	TGTGCCAGCAGGCGGCGGGCACCATATAATTCACCCCTCCACTTT	CASRRRAPYNSPLHF
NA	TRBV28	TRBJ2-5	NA	TGTGCCAGCAGTTTAGGCCTCAGGGGAACCTCGGGGACCCAGTACTTC	CASSLGLRGTSGTQYF
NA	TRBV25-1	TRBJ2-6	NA	TGTGCCAGCAGTTCGAATACGGGGGGCCGCGGGGCCAACGTCCTGACTTTC	CASSSNTGGRGANVLTF
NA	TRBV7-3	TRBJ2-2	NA	TGTGCCAGCAGCTTAAAGGTCCTAGGGACTGGAGGAAACACCGGGGAGCTGTTTTTT	CASSLKVLGTGGNTGELFF
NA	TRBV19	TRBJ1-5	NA	TGTGCCAGTTCCCCGGTCAATCAGCCCCAGCATTTT	CASSPVNQPQHF
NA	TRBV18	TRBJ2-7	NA	TGTGCCAGCTCACCAGTCCCTACCTACGAGCAGTACTTC	CASSPVPTYEQYF
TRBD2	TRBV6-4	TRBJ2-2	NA	TGTGCCATGGGGAGGGAAACCGGGGAGCTGTTTTTT	CAMGRETGELFF
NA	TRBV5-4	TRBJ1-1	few	TGTGCCAGCAGCTTGAGGGGAAGAGCTGAAGCTTTCTTT	CASSLRGRAEAFF
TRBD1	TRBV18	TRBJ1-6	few	TGTGCCAGCTCACCGACCGGGACAGGGGACTCACCCCTCCACTTT	CASSPTGTGDSPLHF
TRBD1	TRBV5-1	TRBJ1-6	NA	TGCGCCAGCAGCAACGAGGGGGCTGATAATTCACCCCTCCACTTT	CASSNEGADNSPLHF
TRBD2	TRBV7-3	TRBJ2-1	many	TGTGCCAGCAGCTCCCGAGGTGGGGGAGGGCCAAACAATGAGCAGTTCTTC	CASSSRGGGGPNNEQFF
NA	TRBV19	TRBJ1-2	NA	TGTGCCAGTAGTATAGTCAAGGGGACTAACTATGGCTACACCTTC	CASSIVKGTNYGYTF
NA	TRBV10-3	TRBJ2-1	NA	TGTGCCATCAGCCCCCTGGCGGGACGCTACAATGAGCAGTTCTTC	CAISPLAGRYNEQFF
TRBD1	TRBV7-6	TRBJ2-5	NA	TGTGCCAGCAGCTTGCGAGACAGGGGGCAGACCCAGTACTTC	CASSLRDRGQTQYF
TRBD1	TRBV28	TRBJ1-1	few	TGTGCCAGCAGTTTCGGACAGGGGTTGGTGGCTTTCTTT	CASSFGQGLVAFF
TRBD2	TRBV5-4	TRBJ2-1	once	TGTGCCAGCAGCGACGAGGGACTAGCGGACAATGAGCAGTTCTTC	CASSDEGLADNEQFF
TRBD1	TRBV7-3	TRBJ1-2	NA	TGTGCCAGCAGCTCCTCGGGACAGGGGGACGGTGGCTACACCTTC	CASSSSGQGDGGYTF
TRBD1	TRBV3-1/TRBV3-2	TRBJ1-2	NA	TGTGCCAGCAGCCTCGGACAGGGCTATGGCTACACCTTC	CASSLGQGYGYTF
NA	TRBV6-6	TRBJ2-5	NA	TGTGCCACCTCAGAGGCGGAGACCCAGTACTTC	CATSEAETQYF
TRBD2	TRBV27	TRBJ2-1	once	TGTGCCAGCAGTTTAGGGTATAGACTAGCGGGAGCCAGAGGCTCCTACAATGAGCAGTTCTTC	CASSLGYRLAGARGSYNEQFF
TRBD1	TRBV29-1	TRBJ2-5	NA	TGCAGCGTTTGGTCAGGGGGATGGAAAGAGACCCAGTACTTC	CSVWSGGWKETQYF
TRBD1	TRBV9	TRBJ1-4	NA	TGTGCCAGCAGCCCCTCGACAGGGAATGAAAAACTGTTTTTT	CASSPSTGNEKLFF
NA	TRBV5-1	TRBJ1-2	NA	TGCGCCAGCAGCTTGCTAGGGGGCTATGGCTACACCTTC	CASSLLGGYGYTF
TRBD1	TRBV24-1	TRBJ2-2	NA	TGTGCCACCAGTGATCTAGACAGGGGGGTGAACACCGGGGAGCTGTTTTTT	CATSDLDRGVNTGELFF
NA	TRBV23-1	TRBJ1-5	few	TGCGCCAGCAGTCGCACGAACAGGGCGAGCAATCAGCCCCAGCATTTT	CASSRTNRASNQPQHF
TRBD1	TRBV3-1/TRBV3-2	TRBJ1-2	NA	TGTGCCAGCAGCCAAAATAACTTCGGACAGGGGGTTAACTATGGCTACACCTTC	CASSQNNFGQGVNYGYTF
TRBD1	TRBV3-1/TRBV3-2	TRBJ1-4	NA	TGTGCCAGCAGCAAGGGACAGGGACGTGAAAAACTGTTTTTT	CASSKGQGREKLFF
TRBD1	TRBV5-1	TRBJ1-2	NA	TGCGCCAGCAGCAACCGGGACAGGGGAAACTATGGCTACACCTTC	CASSNRDRGNYGYTF
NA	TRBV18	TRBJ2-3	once	TGTGCCAGCTCACGAGAGTTAACAGATACGCAGTATTTT	CASSRELTDTQYF
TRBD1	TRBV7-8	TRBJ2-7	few	TGTGCCAGCAGCCGCGGACAGGGGGCCAGCTCCTACGAGCAGTACTTC	CASSRGQGASSYEQYF
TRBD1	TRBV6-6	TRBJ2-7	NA	TGTGCCAGCAGACAGGGGTCCTACGAGCAGTACTTC	CASRQGSYEQYF
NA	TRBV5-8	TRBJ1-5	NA	TGTGCCAGCAGCCAACGACTCGGGACAAGCAATCAGCCCCAGCATTTT	CASSQRLGTSNQPQHF
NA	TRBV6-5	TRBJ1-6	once	TGTGCCAGCAGTCGACTCCGGGACTCAAATGTCCCCCTCCACTTT	CASSRLRDSNVPLHF
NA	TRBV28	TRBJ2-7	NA	TGTGCCTACTCACCGGGGGGCGCGACCTACGAGCAGTACTTC	CAYSPGGATYEQYF
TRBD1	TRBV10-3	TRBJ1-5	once	TGTGCCGTTAGACAGGGCGTCCGTCAGCCCCAGCATTTT	CAVRQGVRQPQHF
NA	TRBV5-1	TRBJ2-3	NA	TGCGCCAGCAGCCGAGGAACGAGATCAGATACGCAGTATTTT	CASSRGTRSDTQYF
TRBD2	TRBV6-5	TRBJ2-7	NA	TGTGCCAGCGCCGTCGGGACTAGCGGCCACGAGCAGTACTTC	CASAVGTSGHEQYF
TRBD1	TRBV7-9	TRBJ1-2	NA	TGTGCCAGCAGCATACAGGGGATTAACTATGGCTACACCTTC	CASSIQGINYGYTF
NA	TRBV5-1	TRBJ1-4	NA	TGCGCCAGCAGCTTGGGCCACAGGGCCGTAAATGAAAAACTGTTTTTT	CASSLGHRAVNEKLFF